These 27 T cell receptor beta chains share one sample of origin, sequenced in a study of OX40 agonist ivuxolimab in advanced cancers. Clones were sequenced by immunoSEQ multiplex PCR, and TCRdb holds only the in-frame ones, with some missing. The sample holds 30,000 to 40,000 clones, about nine tenths seen once. The sample consisted of CD4+ or CD8+ T cells sorted from blood, taken in a trial of the OX40 agonist ivuxolimab. The receptors were gathered from an adult with an advanced solid tumor such as melanoma, head and neck, liver or kidney cancer.

The chain couples TRBV7-3 to TRBJ2-6; no clear D. Germline CDR1 SGHTA, CDR2 FQGTGA. This CDR3 spans 16 amino acids. V lost 3 bases and J lost 2, with 11 bases in between. The CDR3 loop is CASSFSSLPGANVLTF. In DNA, the CDR3 is TGTGCCAGCAGCTTCTCCAGTCTCCCTGGGGCCAACGTCCTGACTTTC.

V gene TRBV5-4 combines with J gene TRBJ1-4, with D possibly being TRBD1 (6 bases). V shed 1 base and J shed 4 bases, with 14 bases lying between them. Per the germline V gene, CDR1 is SGHNT and CDR2 is YYREEE (reference sequence). This CDR3 is built from 16 residues. DNA for the CDR3: TGTGCCAGCAGCTTGTCAGGTGGCAGGGGTAATGAAAAACTGTTTTTT. Protein product: CASSLSGGRGNEKLFF. The full variable domain, completed using reference TRBV5-4 and TRBJ1-4, is ETGVTQSPTHLIKTRGQQVTLRCSSQSGHNTVSWYQQALGQGPQFIFQYYREEENGRGNFPPRFSGLQFPNYSSELNVNALELDDSALYLCASSLSGGRGNEKLFFGSGTQLSVL.

This sequence joins TRBV5-1 and TRBJ1-4; D is perhaps TRBD1 (6 bases). The germline CDR1 and CDR2 sequences are SGHRS and YFSETQ. V lost 4 bases to trimming and J lost 0 bases, with 10 bases between them. The CDR3 loop spans 15 amino acids. CDR3 sequence: CASSTGQTTNEKLFF. The CDR3 region has the DNA TGCGCCAGCAGCACAGGACAGACAACTAATGAAAAACTGTTTTTT.

CDR3 residues: CASSNSGQAGETQYF. Written as DNA, the CDR3 is TGCGCCAGCAGCAACTCGGGACAGGCGGGAGAGACCCAGTACTTC. J is TRBJ2-5 and V is TRBV5-1, with TRBD1 matching 8 bases. J lost 4 bases, V lost 4 bases, and 9 bases had no gene match. CDR1 and CDR2 (germline): SGHRS, YFSETQ. This CDR3 contains 15 residues.

This chain joins TRBV9 and TRBJ2-7, with unresolved D. From germline, CDR1 is SGDLS and CDR2 YYNGEE. V was trimmed by 0 bases and J by 3 bases, leaving 10 bases between them. CDR3 length equals 14 residues. CDR3 sequence reads: CASSVDFDGYEQYF. The CDR3 region has the DNA TGTGCCAGCAGCGTAGATTTTGACGGCTACGAGCAGTACTTC.

The chain has TRBV11-2 and TRBJ2-3; 7 nucleotides align to TRBD2. Looked up from germline, CDR1 is SGHAT and CDR2 is FQNNGV. The CDR3 has 13 residues. The junction had 0 bases not matched to a gene; V was cut back by 3 bases and J by 3 bases. CDR3 residues: CASSLGGTDTQYF. The CDR3 bases are TGTGCCAGCAGCTTGGGGGGGACAGATACGCAGTATTTT.

The chain joins TRBV7-3 to TRBJ2-1; a weak D match, TRBD1 (5 bases). Per germline, CDR1 SGHTA and CDR2 FQGTGA. The CDR3 is 13 amino acids. Between the trimmed V and J ends, which lost 5 bases and 2 bases, there was a span of 7 bases. This chain's CDR3 is CASSPDTYNEQFF. The CDR3 DNA reads as TGTGCCAGCAGCCCGGACACCTACAATGAGCAGTTCTTC.

V is TRBV2 and J is TRBJ1-5; no reliable D call. This CDR3 is 13 amino acids long. Germline V gives CDR1 SNHLY, CDR2 FYNNEI. V was clipped by 3 bases and J by 7 bases, with 10 bases between them. The CDR3 sequence is CASSEEGIQPQHF. The CDR3, as DNA: TGTGCCAGCAGTGAGGAAGGTATCCAGCCCCAGCATTTT.

CDR3 coding DNA: TGTGCAGCAGTTTTGACTAGCGGGAGGACTCAAGAGACCCAGTACTTC. Translation gives CAAVLTSGRTQETQYF. The rearrangement uses TRBV27 and TRBJ2-5; 13 bases line up with TRBD2. Per the germline V gene, CDR1 is MNHEY and CDR2 is SMNVEV (reference sequence). This CDR3 spans 16 amino acids.

The CDR3: CASSLLAGGFEQYF. CDR3 DNA sequence: TGTGCCAGCAGCCTACTAGCGGGAGGGTTCGAGCAGTACTTC. The gene calls are TRBV11-2 and TRBJ2-7; 13 bases fit TRBD2. The CDR3 covers 14 residues. Per the germline V gene, CDR1 is SGHAT and CDR2 is FQNNGV. V shed 5 bases, J shed 6 bases, and the junction held 4 bases outside the gene matches. Looking up the rest from reference TRBV11-2 and TRBJ2-7 gives the full variable domain: EAGVAQSPRYKIIEKRQSVAFWCNPISGHATLYWYQQILGQGPKLLIQFQNNGVVDDSQLPKDRFSAERLKGVDSTLKIQPAKLEDSAVYLCASSLLAGGFEQYFGPGTRLTVT.

The rearrangement links TRBV10-3 to TRBJ2-1, with a possible D match to TRBD2 (5 bases). The V gene lost 9 bases and the J gene lost 2 bases, with 11 bases spanning the gap. The CDR3 is 13 residues long. From germline, CDR1 is ENHRY and CDR2 SYGVKD. In DNA, the CDR3 is TGTGCCATTAAACTAGGAGCCTACAATGAGCAGTTCTTC. Translated: CAIKLGAYNEQFF.

The J gene is TRBJ2-3, the V gene TRBV4-3, with 7 bases fitting TRBD2. The CDR3 is 16 residues long. CDR1 is LGHNA and CDR2 is YSLEER in the germline V gene. V trimming: 4 bases; J trimming: 1 base; junction bases outside the gene matches: 8. The CDR3 is CASSPSGTFGTDTQYF. CDR3 in DNA: TGCGCCAGCAGCCCAAGCGGGACTTTCGGCACAGATACGCAGTATTTT.

This clone was detected a few times. This sequence joins TRBV6-5 and TRBJ1-1; the D gene is possibly TRBD1 (5 bases). The V and J ends lost 2 bases and 4 bases respectively, with 14 bases between them. Germline values: CDR1 MNHEY, CDR2 SVGAGI. There are 15 residues in the CDR3. The CDR3 loop reads CASSYGAGVGTEAFF. CDR3 in DNA: TGTGCCAGCAGTTACGGGGCGGGGGTTGGCACTGAAGCTTTCTTT.

The chain recombines TRBV11-2 with TRBJ2-1, with TRBD2 as a possible D gene (6 bases). The V end was cut by 1 base, the J end by 6 bases, with 19 bases between. Germline CDR1 and CDR2: SGHAT and FQNNGV. The CDR3 has 17 residues. This CDR3 reads CASSLGGRGRISNEQFF. The CDR3 DNA follows: TGTGCCAGCAGCTTAGGTGGGCGGGGTAGAATAAGCAATGAGCAGTTCTTC.

V and J are TRBV11-2 and TRBJ1-5, with 12 nucleotides matching TRBD1. Germline CDR1 SGHAT, CDR2 FQNNGV. V shed 5 bases and J 2 bases; nucleotides not matched to a gene: 7. The CDR3 contains 17 residues. The CDR3 DNA follows: TGTGCCAGCAGCCGGGGACAGGGGGCGGTCGGCAATCAGCCCCAGCATTTT. It is translated as CASSRGQGAVGNQPQHF.

V gene TRBV30 combines with J gene TRBJ1-2, with 8 bases identical to TRBD1. With 2 bases clipped from V and 8 bases from J, the junction kept 7 bases outside the gene matches. The CDR3 totals 13 residues. CDR1 is GTSNPN and CDR2 is SVGIG in the germline V gene (reference sequence). CDR3 in DNA: TGTGCCTGGAGTATGGACAGGGCAATGGGCTACACCTTC. Protein: CAWSMDRAMGYTF.

CDR3 bases: TGTGCCTGGAGACCCCCAGGGGTCTATGGCTACACCTTC. Translating gives CAWRPPGVYGYTF. The V call is TRBV30, the J call TRBJ1-2; possible D gene TRBD1, 6 bases. CDR1 and CDR2 (germline): GTSNPN, SVGIG (reference sequence). V was cut by 3 bases and J by 4 bases, with 12 bases left in between. The CDR3 length is 13 residues.

The table lists this clone with a count of one. This chain joins TRBV5-8 and TRBJ1-5; TRBD1 agrees at 7 bases. V shed 4 bases and J 4 bases; nucleotides not matched to a gene: 8. The CDR3 runs 15 residues. Germline V lookup: CDR1 SGHTS, CDR2 YDEGEE. The CDR3 protein is CASSSKTGPNQPQHF. The CDR3 DNA reads as TGTGCCAGCAGCAGCAAGACAGGGCCAAATCAGCCCCAGCATTTT.

The V call is TRBV11-3, the J call TRBJ1-3; D is unclear. The CDR3 loop spans 14 amino acids. Germline CDR1 SGHNT, CDR2 YENEEA. Trimming pared 3 bases from V and 3 bases from J, leaving 9 bases between. DNA for the CDR3: TGTGCCAGCAGCTTCCGGGCCATTGGAAACACCATATATTTT. Amino acids: CASSFRAIGNTIYF.

Only a few counts were recorded for this clone. This rearrangement joins TRBV5-4 to TRBJ2-7; D not certain. Trimming cost V 0 bases and J 4 bases, with 8 bases left between them. The CDR3 runs to 13 residues. Per germline, CDR1 SGHNT and CDR2 YYREEE (reference sequence). For the CDR3, the DNA is TGTGCCAGCAGCTTGGGGACCAATTACGAGCAGTACTTC. Translating it yields CASSLGTNYEQYF.

The genes are TRBV27 and TRBJ1-1; 8 bases are shared with TRBD1. In germline, CDR1 is MNHEY, CDR2 SMNVEV (reference sequence). The V gene end was trimmed by 4 bases and the J gene end by 3 bases; junction bases not matched to a gene: 7. This CDR3 contains 15 residues. CDR3 DNA: TGTGCCAGCAGTTCCCTGGCGACAGGGGACACTGAAGCTTTCTTT. Translated, it gives CASSSLATGDTEAFF.

This rearrangement joins TRBV7-8 to TRBJ1-1; D is unclear. The germline CDR1 and CDR2 sequences are SGHVS and FQNEAQ. This CDR3 contains 12 residues. Deletions cut 1 base from V and 11 bases from J, with 11 bases between. CDR3 protein: CASSLDGSQAFF. The CDR3 DNA reads TGTGCCAGCAGCTTAGATGGGTCCCAGGCTTTCTTT.

This clone occurred a few times. This chain joins TRBV4-1 and TRBJ2-5, with 9 bases matching TRBD2. Germline CDR1 reads MGHRA; CDR2 reads YSYEKL. This CDR3 has 16 amino acids. The V and J ends lost 4 bases and 1 base, in that order; junction bases with no gene match: 7. CDR3 sequence reads: CASSPLTSGTQETQYF. As DNA, the CDR3 is TGCGCCAGCAGCCCATTGACTAGCGGAACCCAAGAGACCCAGTACTTC.

The chain joins TRBV28 to TRBJ1-3, with D tentatively TRBD1 (5 bases). With 4 bases removed from V and 3 bases from J, the gap between germline ends came to 7 bases. This CDR3 has 13 amino acids. CDR1 is MDHEN and CDR2 is SYDVKM in the germline V gene. This CDR3 is CASSSGFGNTIYF. The CDR3 DNA reads as TGTGCCAGCAGTTCAGGGTTTGGAAACACCATATATTTT.

The chain links TRBV7-2 to TRBJ2-4; no clear D. The V gene lost 5 bases and the J gene lost 2 bases, with 7 bases spanning the gap. Germline loops: CDR1 SGHTA, CDR2 FQGNSA. The CDR3 contains 13 residues. The CDR3: CASSPLTKNIQYF. The CDR3 nucleotides are TGTGCCAGCAGCCCATTAACCAAAAACATTCAGTACTTC.

V gene TRBV6-5 combines with J gene TRBJ2-5; 14 bases line up with TRBD2. Germline assignment: CDR1 MNHEY and CDR2 SVGAGI. V was pared by 4 bases and J by 5 bases, with 6 bases of the junction left unmatched. The CDR3 consists of 16 residues. The CDR3 here is CASSSWGLAGAETQYF. Written as DNA, the CDR3 is TGTGCCAGCAGTTCCTGGGGACTAGCGGGAGCTGAGACCCAGTACTTC.

The genes are TRBV28 and TRBJ1-4, with 10 bases matching TRBD1. CDR1 and CDR2 from the germline V gene are MDHEN and SYDVKM. The CDR3 totals 15 residues. V lost 4 bases and J lost 11; bases outside the gene matches: 10. The CDR3 spells CASSSAEGTGAKLFF. For the CDR3, the DNA is TGTGCCAGCAGTTCAGCGGAAGGGACAGGGGCCAAACTGTTTTTT.